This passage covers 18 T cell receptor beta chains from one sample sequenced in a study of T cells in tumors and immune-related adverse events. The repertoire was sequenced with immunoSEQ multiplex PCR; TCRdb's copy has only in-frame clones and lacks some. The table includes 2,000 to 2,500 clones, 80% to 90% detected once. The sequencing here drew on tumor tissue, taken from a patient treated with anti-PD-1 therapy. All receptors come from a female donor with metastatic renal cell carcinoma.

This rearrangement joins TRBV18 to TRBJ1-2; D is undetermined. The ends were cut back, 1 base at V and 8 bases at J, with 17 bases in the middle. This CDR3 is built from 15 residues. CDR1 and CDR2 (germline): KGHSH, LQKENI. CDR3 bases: TGTGCCAGCTCACCACGCTTTGAGGCTCGTGGGGGCTACACCTTC. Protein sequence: CASSPRFEARGGYTF.

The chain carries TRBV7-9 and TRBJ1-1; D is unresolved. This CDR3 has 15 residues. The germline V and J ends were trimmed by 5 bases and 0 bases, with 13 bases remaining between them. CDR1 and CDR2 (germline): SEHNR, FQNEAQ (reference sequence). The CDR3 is CASSHLQRMNTEAFF. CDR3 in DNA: TGTGCCAGCAGCCACCTACAGCGAATGAACACTGAAGCTTTCTTT.

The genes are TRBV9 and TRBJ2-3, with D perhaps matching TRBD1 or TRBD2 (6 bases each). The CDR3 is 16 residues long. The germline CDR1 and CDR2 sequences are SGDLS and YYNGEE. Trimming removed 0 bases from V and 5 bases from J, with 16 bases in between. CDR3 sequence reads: CASSVDGGTYRDTQYF. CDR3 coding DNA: TGTGCCAGCAGCGTAGATGGAGGGACATATAGAGATACGCAGTATTTT.

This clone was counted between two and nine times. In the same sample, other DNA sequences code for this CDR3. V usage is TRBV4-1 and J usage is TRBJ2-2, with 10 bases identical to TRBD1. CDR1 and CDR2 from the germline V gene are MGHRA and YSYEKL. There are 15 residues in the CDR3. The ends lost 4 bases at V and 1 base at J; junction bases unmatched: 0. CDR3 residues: CASSRDRGNTGELFF. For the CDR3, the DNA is TGCGCCAGCAGCCGGGACAGGGGGAACACCGGGGAGCTGTTTTTT.

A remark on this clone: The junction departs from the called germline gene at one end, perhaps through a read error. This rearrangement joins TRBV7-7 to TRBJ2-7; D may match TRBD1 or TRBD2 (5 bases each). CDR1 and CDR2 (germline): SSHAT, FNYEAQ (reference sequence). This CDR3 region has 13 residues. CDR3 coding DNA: TGTGCTAGCAGCCCTTCCAGGGCGGGCGAGCAGTACTTC. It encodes CASSPSRAGEQYF.

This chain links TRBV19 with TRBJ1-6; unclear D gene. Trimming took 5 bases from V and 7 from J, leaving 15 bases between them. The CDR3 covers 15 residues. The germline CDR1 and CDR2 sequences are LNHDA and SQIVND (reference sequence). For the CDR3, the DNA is TGTGCCAGTAGTGATCCCGCCGGGTGGAATTCACCCCTCCACTTT. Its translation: CASSDPAGWNSPLHF.

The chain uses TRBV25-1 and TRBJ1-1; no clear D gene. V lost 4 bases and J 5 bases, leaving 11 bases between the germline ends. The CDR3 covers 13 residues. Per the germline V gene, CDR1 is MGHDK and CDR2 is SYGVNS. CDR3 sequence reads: CASSGIFGTEAFF. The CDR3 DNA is TGTGCCAGCAGTGGAATTTTTGGGACTGAAGCTTTCTTT.

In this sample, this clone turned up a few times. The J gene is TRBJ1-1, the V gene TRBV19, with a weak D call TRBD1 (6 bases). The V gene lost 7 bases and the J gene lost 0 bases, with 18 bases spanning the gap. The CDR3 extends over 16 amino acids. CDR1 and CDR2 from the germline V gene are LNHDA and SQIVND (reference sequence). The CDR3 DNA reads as TGTGCCAGTAATCTGGGACAACTGGCGGTGAACACTGAAGCTTTCTTT. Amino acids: CASNLGQLAVNTEAFF. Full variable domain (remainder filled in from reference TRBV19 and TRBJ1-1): DGGITQSPKYLFRKEGQNVTLSCEQNLNHDAMYWYRQDPGQGLRLIYYSQIVNDFQKGDIAEGYSVSREKKESFPLTVTSAQKNPTAFYLCASNLGQLAVNTEAFFGQGTRLTVV.

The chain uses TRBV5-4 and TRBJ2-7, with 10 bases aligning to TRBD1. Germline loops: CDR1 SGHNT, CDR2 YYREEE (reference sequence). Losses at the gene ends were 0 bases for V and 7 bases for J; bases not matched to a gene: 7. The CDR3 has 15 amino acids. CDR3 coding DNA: TGTGCCAGCAGCTTGGTGGGACAGGGGATTGGAGAGCAGTACTTC. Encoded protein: CASSLVGQGIGEQYF.

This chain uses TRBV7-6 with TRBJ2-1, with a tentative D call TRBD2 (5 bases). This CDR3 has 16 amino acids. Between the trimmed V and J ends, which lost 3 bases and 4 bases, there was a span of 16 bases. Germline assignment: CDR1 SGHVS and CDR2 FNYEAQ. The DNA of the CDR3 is TGTGCCAGCAGCTTCAGAGGGAGTAACGGATACAATGAGCAGTTCTTC. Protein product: CASSFRGSNGYNEQFF.

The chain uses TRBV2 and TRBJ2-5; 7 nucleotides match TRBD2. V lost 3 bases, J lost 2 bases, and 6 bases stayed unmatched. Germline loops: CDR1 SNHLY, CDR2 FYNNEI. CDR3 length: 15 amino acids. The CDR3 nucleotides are TGTGCCAGCAGTGATCGGCTAGCGGAACAAGAGACCCAGTACTTC. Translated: CASSDRLAEQETQYF.

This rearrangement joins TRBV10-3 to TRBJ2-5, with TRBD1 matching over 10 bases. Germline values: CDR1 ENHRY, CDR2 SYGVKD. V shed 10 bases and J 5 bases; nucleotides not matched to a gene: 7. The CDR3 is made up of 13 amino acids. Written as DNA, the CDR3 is TGTGCCACGACGGGACAGGGGACGGAGACCCAGTACTTC. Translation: CATTGQGTETQYF.

The CDR3 nucleotides read TGTGCCAGCTCACCAAAGGTCGGACAGGGACCAAGCTACGAGCAGTACTTC. Protein: CASSPKVGQGPSYEQYF. The rearrangement uses TRBV18 and TRBJ2-7; TRBD1 aligns across 8 bases. The CDR3 loop spans 17 amino acids. V lost 2 bases to trimming and J lost 3 bases; unmatched junction nucleotides: 12. CDR1 KGHSH and CDR2 LQKENI come from the germline V gene.

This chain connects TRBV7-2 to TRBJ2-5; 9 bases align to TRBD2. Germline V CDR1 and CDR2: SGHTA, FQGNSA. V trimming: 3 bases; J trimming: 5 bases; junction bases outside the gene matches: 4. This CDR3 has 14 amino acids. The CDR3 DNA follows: TGTGCCAGCAGCTTTTCTGCGGGGGGGGAGACCCAGTACTTC. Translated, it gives CASSFSAGGETQYF.

The CDR3 bases are TGCGCCAGCAGTGAGGCGGGGGGGTACGAGCAGTACTTC. This translates into CASSEAGGYEQYF. The chain employs TRBV10-1 and TRBJ2-7; 9 bases line up with TRBD2. The V gene's germline CDR1 is WNHNN and CDR2 SYGVQD (reference sequence). The CDR3 covers 13 residues. The V and J ends lost 2 bases and 4 bases, in that order; junction bases with no gene match: 0.

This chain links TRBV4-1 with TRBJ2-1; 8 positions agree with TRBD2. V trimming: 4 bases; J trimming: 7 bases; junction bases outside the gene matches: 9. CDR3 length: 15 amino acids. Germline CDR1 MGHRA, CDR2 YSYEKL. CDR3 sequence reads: CASSPASGSRNEQFF. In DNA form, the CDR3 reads TGCGCCAGCAGCCCAGCAAGCGGGAGTAGGAATGAGCAGTTCTTC.

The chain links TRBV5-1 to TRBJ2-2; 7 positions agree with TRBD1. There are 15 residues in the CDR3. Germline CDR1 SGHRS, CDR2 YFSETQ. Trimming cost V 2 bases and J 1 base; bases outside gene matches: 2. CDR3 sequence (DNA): TGCGCCAGCAGCTTTCGACAGGGGAACACCGGGGAGCTGTTTTTT. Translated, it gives CASSFRQGNTGELFF.

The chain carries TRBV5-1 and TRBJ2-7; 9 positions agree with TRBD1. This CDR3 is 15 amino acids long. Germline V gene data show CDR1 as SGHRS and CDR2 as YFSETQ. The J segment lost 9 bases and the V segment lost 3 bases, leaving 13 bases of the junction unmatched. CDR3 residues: CASSSLTGGLRRQYF. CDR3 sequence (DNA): TGCGCCAGCAGCTCGCTGACAGGGGGACTAAGGAGGCAGTACTTC. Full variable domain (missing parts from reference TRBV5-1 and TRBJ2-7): KAGVTQTPRYLIKTRGQQVTLSCSPISGHRSVSWYQQTPGQGLQFLFEYFSETQRNKGNFPGRFSGRQFSNSRSEMNVSTLELGDSALYLCASSSLTGGLRRQYFGPGTRLTVT.